A selection of T cell receptor beta chains follows, all from one sample in a study of regulatory T cells in long-lasting Graves disease. MiXCR, applied by TCRdb to the multiplex PCR reads, yields one record per CDR3 protein. Of over 500,000 distinct CDR3 sequences in the sample, around 16% were seen once. The same specimen was also included in a second study, on T cells in Graves' hyperthyroidism and ophthalmopathy.

The specimen comprised peripheral blood mononuclear cells (PBMCs), sampled at new diagnosis, from a patient treated with antithyroid drugs. The receptor set was obtained from a man between 18 and 35 years old with Graves disease. Each CDR3 is given with its conserved first and last residue. D genes are given only for firm matches. Rows may omit the clone size; those that give it use once, few, many or a size class.

V gene,J gene,D gene,clone size,CDR3 DNA,CDR3 protein
TRBV6-1,TRBJ2-7,TRBD1,many,TGTGCCAGCAGGAGGACAGGGCCCTCCTACGAGCAGTACTTC,CASRRTGPSYEQYF
TRBV6-5,TRBJ2-3,TRBD2,.,TGTGCCAGCAGTTCTAGCGGGTGGGCAGATACGCAGTATTTT,CASSSSGWADTQYF
TRBV12-5,TRBJ2-7,.,many,TGTGCTAGTGGATCTCCTCAACTAGCCTACAGCTCCTACGAGCAGTACTTC,CASGSPQLAYSSYEQYF
TRBV28,TRBJ2-1,TRBD2,many,TGTGCCAGCAGTCAGGAAAGGCTGCGGGAGGGCCGGAATGAGCAGTTCTTC,CASSQERLREGRNEQFF
TRBV6-1,TRBJ2-5,.,many,TGTGTTACGGGGCAGGAAGAGACCCAGTACTTC,CVTGQEETQYF
TRBV12-3/TRBV12-4,TRBJ2-7,.,few,TGTGCCAGCAGCCGCATACAGGGCCTCTCCTACGAGCAGTACTTC,CASSRIQGLSYEQYF
TRBV28,TRBJ2-2,TRBD2,few,TGTGCCAGCACCACCGTAAGCGGGGCAAACACCGGGGAGCTGTTTTTT,CASTTVSGANTGELFF
TRBV5-1,TRBJ2-2,.,few,TGCGCCAGCAGCGAAACGGGGGCGAACACCGGGGAGCTGTTTTTT,CASSETGANTGELFF
TRBV20-1,TRBJ2-3,.,.,TGCAGTGCTAGAGATCTCGGGTCAGGGGTAAAGACAGATACGCAGTATTTT,CSARDLGSGVKTDTQYF
TRBV6-1,TRBJ1-5,.,few,TGTGCCAGCAGTGGTCGACAGTTCAATCAGCCCCAGCATTTT,CASSGRQFNQPQHF
TRBV6-4,TRBJ1-3,.,few,TGTGCCAGCACCCTATTCAGGGGTGCTGGAAACACCATATATTTT,CASTLFRGAGNTIYF
TRBV6-1,TRBJ1-2,.,.,TGTGCCAGCAGCCACACCATCCGGGATGGCTACACCTTC,CASSHTIRDGYTF
TRBV5-1,TRBJ2-5,TRBD2,few,TGCGCCAGCAGCTTGTACGGGACTAGCGAAGAGACCCAGTACTTC,CASSLYGTSEETQYF
TRBV11-2,TRBJ2-5,.,many,TGTGCCAGCAGCTTAGGAAGGGCGGTCCAAGAGACCCAGTACTTC,CASSLGRAVQETQYF
TRBV9,TRBJ1-3,TRBD1,.,TGTGCCAGCAGCGTAGGTCGGGACAGGGCTGGAAACACCGTATATTTT,CASSVGRDRAGNTVYF
TRBV13,TRBJ2-7,TRBD1,few,TGTGCCAGCAGCCCCGGACAGGGTAGAAACTACGAGCAGTACTTC,CASSPGQGRNYEQYF
TRBV30,TRBJ2-7,.,few,TGTGCCTGGAGTGATGCTTATTGGGGCGAGCAGTACTTC,CAWSDAYWGEQYF
TRBV6-1,TRBJ2-3,TRBD1,many,TGTGCCAGCAAGGGCCGGGACAGGAATGTGGATACGCAGTATTTT,CASKGRDRNVDTQYF
TRBV18,TRBJ1-1,.,few,TGTGCCAGCTCACCACCGATGGGGCTAGGCACTGAAGCTTTCTTT,CASSPPMGLGTEAFF
TRBV3-1,TRBJ2-7,.,few,TGTGCCAGCAGCCGAAGGACCCGCTCCTACGAGCAGTACTTC,CASSRRTRSYEQYF
TRBV20-1,TRBJ1-1,TRBD1,.,TGCAGTGCAAACAATGGACAGGGTTTAACTGAAGCTTTCTTT,CSANNGQGLTEAFF
TRBV4-1,TRBJ1-5,TRBD1,.,TGCGCCAGCAGCCAAGATTTAGGACAGGGGAATCAGCCCCAGCATTTT,CASSQDLGQGNQPQHF
TRBV7-8,TRBJ2-5,TRBD1,many,TGTGCCAGCAACACAGGGGGGGAGACCCAGTACTTC,CASNTGGETQYF
TRBV7-2,TRBJ2-2,.,few,TGTGCCAGCACCATCGACTCAAACACCGGGGAGCTGTTTTTT,CASTIDSNTGELFF
TRBV20-1,TRBJ2-3,TRBD1,many,TGCAGTGCTTCGGACAGGGGATTCACAGATACGCAGTATTTT,CSASDRGFTDTQYF
TRBV9,TRBJ2-2,.,.,TGTGCCGGCAGTCATTACACCGGGGAGCTGTTTTTT,CAGSHYTGELFF
TRBV13,TRBJ2-7,TRBD1,.,TGTGCCAGCAGCGGCCGGGACAGGGGGAGACACGAGCAGTACTTC,CASSGRDRGRHEQYF
TRBV9,TRBJ2-3,TRBD2,.,TGTGCCAGCAGCCCGACTAGCGGGAGTGGTACAGATACGCAGTATTTT,CASSPTSGSGTDTQYF
TRBV20-1,TRBJ2-5,.,few,TGCAGTGCTATCCTCCTAGGGGCCTTGCAAGGGGTTAACCAAGAGACCCAGTACTTC,CSAILLGALQGVNQETQYF
TRBV6-5,TRBJ2-7,TRBD1,.,TGTGCCAGCAGTTACGACCCCAGGGGGCTATTCAGGGACGAGCAGTACTTC,CASSYDPRGLFRDEQYF